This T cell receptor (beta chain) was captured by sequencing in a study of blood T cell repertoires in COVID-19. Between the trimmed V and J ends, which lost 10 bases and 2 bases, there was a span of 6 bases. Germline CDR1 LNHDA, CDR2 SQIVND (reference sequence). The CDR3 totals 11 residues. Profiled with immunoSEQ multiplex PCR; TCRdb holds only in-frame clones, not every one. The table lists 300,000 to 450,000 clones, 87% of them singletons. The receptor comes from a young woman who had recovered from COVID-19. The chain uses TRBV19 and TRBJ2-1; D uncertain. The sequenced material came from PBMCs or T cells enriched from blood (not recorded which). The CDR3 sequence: CATQAYNEQFF. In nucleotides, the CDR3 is TGTGCCACCCAGGCCTACAATGAGCAGTTCTTC.